This T cell receptor beta chain was captured by sequencing in a study of blood T cell repertoires in COVID-19. About the study: Samples representing acute and convalescent COVID-19 were sourced from the United States, Italy and Spain. T cells, B-cell-depleted T cells, or PBMCs supplied cDNA or gDNA.

Trimming removed 4 bases from V and 1 base from J, with 11 bases in between. Germline CDR1 SGHRS, CDR2 YFSETQ. This CDR3 comprises 14 residues. Source study methods: From reference gene primer amplification, estimates of nucleated cell counts were derived. This table comes from immunoSEQ multiplex PCR, and its TCRdb copy is limited to in-frame clones, with some not included. V, J and clone size are those of that table, while D and trimming were read from the DNA. The data contain under 200,000 clones, around four fifths of them singletons. The sample consisted of peripheral blood. The chain employs TRBV5-1 and TRBJ2-5; D not resolved. The clonotype originates from an older woman who had recovered from COVID-19. The CDR3 is CASSPVSGQETQYF. The CDR3 DNA reads TGCGCCAGCAGCCCCGTGTCAGGCCAAGAGACCCAGTACTTC.